This TCR beta chain was captured by sequencing in a study of cytomegalovirus exposure and HLA in healthy donors. The PCR used 60 Vbeta and 13 Jbeta primers. Measured with immunoSEQ multiplex PCR; TCRdb has only the in-frame clones, and not every one. Of under 150,000 clones detected, around 62% appear once; the ten largest clones hold roughly 10%. The germline V gene encodes CDR1 LGHNA and CDR2 YSLEER. The germline V and J ends were trimmed by 4 bases and 4 bases, with 26 bases remaining between them. This CDR3 region has 19 residues. This TCR derives from a woman in her forties in good health and CMV-seropositive. Sequencing was done on a sample of PBMCs. The chain is built from TRBV4-3 and TRBJ2-1, with TRBD2 as a possible D gene (6 bases). CDR3 amino acids: CASSPSSYSGSRPYNEQFF. CDR3 sequence (DNA): TGCGCCAGCAGCCCCAGTTCCTATAGCGGCTCGCGACCATACAATGAGCAGTTCTTC.